The 11 T cell receptor beta chains presented below share a single source sample, sequenced in a study of blood T cell repertoires in COVID-19. TCRdb's table, derived via immunoSEQ multiplex PCR, lists solely in-frame clones and lacks some. The sample records about 190,000 clones, under 80% being singletons. What was sequenced was peripheral blood. The receptors were sampled from a man in his fifties or sixties who had recovered from COVID-19.

The rearrangement joins TRBV5-1 to TRBJ1-2; 10 nucleotides line up with TRBD1. J lost 4 bases, V lost 2 bases, and 5 bases had no gene match. This CDR3 comprises 15 residues. CDR1 and CDR2 (germline): SGHRS, YFSETQ. CDR3 sequence (DNA): TGCGCCAGCAGCTTAAGCGGACAGGGGGGCTATGGCTACACCTTC. This sequence encodes CASSLSGQGGYGYTF.

This sequence joins TRBV4-1 and TRBJ2-2, with a tentative D call TRBD2 (7 bases). From germline, CDR1 is MGHRA and CDR2 YSYEKL. The CDR3 has 16 residues. The V and J ends lost 4 bases and 5 bases respectively, with 17 bases between them. The CDR3 DNA reads TGCGCCAGCAGCCCCGTCGGGGGGCAAAGGACCGGGGAGCTGTTTTTT. Its translation: CASSPVGGQRTGELFF.

The chain employs TRBV27 and TRBJ2-3, with a tentative D call TRBD1 (5 bases). The length of the CDR3 is 14 residues. Trimming removed 6 bases from V and 5 bases from J, with 15 bases in between. CDR1 and CDR2 from the germline V gene are MNHEY and SMNVEV (reference sequence). Written as DNA, the CDR3 is TGTGCCAGCAGACAGGATAGATCGGAAGATACGCAGTATTTT. Its protein is CASRQDRSEDTQYF.

This chain joins TRBV25-1 and TRBJ2-6, with D hard to call. Germline V gene lookup returns CDR1 MGHDK and CDR2 SYGVNS. The CDR3 covers 18 residues. Trimming left V 9 bases short and J 0 bases short, with 21 bases between. The CDR3 protein is CARPRADKPPSGANVLTF. The CDR3 bases are TGTGCCAGACCACGCGCCGACAAACCTCCCTCTGGGGCCAACGTCCTGACTTTC.

V gene TRBV7-9 combines with J gene TRBJ1-2; the D gene is possibly TRBD1 (6 bases). CDR3 size: 19 residues. Trimming removed 4 bases from V and 0 bases from J, with 24 bases in between. The germline CDR1 and CDR2 sequences are SEHNR and FQNEAQ (reference sequence). The CDR3 nucleotides are TGTGCCAGCAGCTCAAACGACAGGACCATTCTCCGAACTAACTATGGCTACACCTTC. Protein product: CASSSNDRTILRTNYGYTF.

As DNA, the CDR3 is TGTGCCAGCAGTTACTTATTGGCAGGGGGCGTGGAGACCCAGTACTTC. Translating it yields CASSYLLAGGVETQYF. The J gene is TRBJ2-5, the V gene TRBV6-2 or TRBV6-3; TRBD1 aligns across 8 bases. Trimming cost V 1 base and J 5 bases; bases outside gene matches: 9. Per the germline V gene, CDR1 is MNHEY and CDR2 is SVGEGT. CDR3 length: 16 residues.

The V gene is TRBV7-8, the J gene TRBJ2-7; 10 nucleotides match TRBD1. V lost 3 bases to trimming and J lost 7 bases; unmatched junction nucleotides: 6. Germline assignment: CDR1 SGHVS and CDR2 FQNEAQ. This CDR3 contains 14 residues. DNA of the CDR3: TGTGCCAGCAGCTTTCCCGGACAGGGGGGAGAGCAGTACTTC. Its translation: CASSFPGQGGEQYF.

This chain uses TRBV10-3 with TRBJ2-7; TRBD2 matches 12 bases. V trimming: 5 bases; J trimming: 12 bases; junction bases outside the gene matches: 8. Germline-derived CDR1 and CDR2 are ENHRY and SYGVKD. There are 13 residues in the CDR3. The CDR3 spells CAISPGLAGVAYF. CDR3 nucleotides: TGTGCCATCAGTCCGGGACTAGCGGGCGTGGCGTACTTC.

This chain connects TRBV7-2 to TRBJ1-4; 11 bases fit TRBD1. Germline lookup yields CDR1 SGHTA and CDR2 FQGNSA. The V segment lost 5 bases and the J segment 7 bases; nucleotides outside the gene matches: 12. The CDR3 has 17 residues. The CDR3 loop reads CASSPGQGAQLTEKLFF. As DNA, the CDR3 is TGTGCCAGCAGCCCAGGACAGGGGGCGCAACTTACTGAAAAACTGTTTTTT.

The genes are TRBV6-5 and TRBJ1-2; 7 nucleotides line up with TRBD1. Germline CDR1 reads MNHEY; CDR2 reads SVGAGI. CDR3 size: 12 residues. Trimming took 6 bases from V and 8 from J; bases not matched to a gene: 6. CDR3 DNA: TGTGCCAGCAGCCCACAGGGGTGGGGCTACACCTTC. Protein product: CASSPQGWGYTF.

The chain is built from TRBV7-2 and TRBJ1-3; weak D call: TRBD1 (5 bases). Between the trimmed V and J ends, which lost 1 base and 0 bases, there was a span of 7 bases. The CDR3 is 15 residues long. Per germline, CDR1 SGHTA and CDR2 FQGNSA. The CDR3 loop reads CASSLVTGSGNTIYF. DNA for the CDR3: TGTGCCAGCAGCTTAGTAACAGGCTCTGGAAACACCATATATTTT.